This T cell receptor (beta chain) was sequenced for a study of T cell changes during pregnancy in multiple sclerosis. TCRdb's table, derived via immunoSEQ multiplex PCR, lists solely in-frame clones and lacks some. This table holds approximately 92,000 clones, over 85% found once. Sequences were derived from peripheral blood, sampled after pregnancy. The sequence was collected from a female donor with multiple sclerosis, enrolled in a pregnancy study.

The CDR3 is CASSLGPSGYTF. The CDR3, as DNA: TGTGCCAGCAGCTTGGGGCCTTCCGGCTACACCTTC. The rearrangement uses TRBV5-4 and TRBJ1-2; D is ambiguous. This CDR3 contains 12 residues. Trimming removed 0 bases from V and 8 bases from J, with 8 bases in between. Germline-derived CDR1 and CDR2 are SGHNT and YYREEE (reference sequence).